This T cell receptor beta chain originates from a study of graft-versus-host responses after intestinal transplantation. V lost 1 base and J 3 bases, leaving 17 bases between the germline ends. Germline values: CDR1 SGHRS, CDR2 YFSETQ. The CDR3 totals 17 residues. A remark on this clone: The antigen remains unidentified.

The table came from immunoSEQ multiplex PCR; TCRdb's copy has only in-frame clones and leaves some out. The repertoire holds 85,000 to 110,000 clones, over 85% seen once, with under 1.5% in the top ten. This sequence joins TRBV5-1 and TRBJ2-1, with D perhaps TRBD1 or TRBD2 (7 bases each). This receptor was identified in a human donor who received an intestinal transplant. Specimen: unstimulated CD8+ T cells sorted from spleen or lymph node cells, collected before intestinal transplant. The CDR3 region is CASSLREGALFYNEQFF. The CDR3 region has the DNA TGCGCCAGCAGCTTGAGGGAGGGGGCCTTATTCTACAATGAGCAGTTCTTC. The entire variable domain, with the rest obtained from reference TRBV5-1 and TRBJ2-1, is as follows: KAGVTQTPRYLIKTRGQQVTLSCSPISGHRSVSWYQQTPGQGLQFLFEYFSETQRNKGNFPGRFSGRQFSNSRSEMNVSTLELGDSALYLCASSLREGALFYNEQFFGPGTRLTVL.